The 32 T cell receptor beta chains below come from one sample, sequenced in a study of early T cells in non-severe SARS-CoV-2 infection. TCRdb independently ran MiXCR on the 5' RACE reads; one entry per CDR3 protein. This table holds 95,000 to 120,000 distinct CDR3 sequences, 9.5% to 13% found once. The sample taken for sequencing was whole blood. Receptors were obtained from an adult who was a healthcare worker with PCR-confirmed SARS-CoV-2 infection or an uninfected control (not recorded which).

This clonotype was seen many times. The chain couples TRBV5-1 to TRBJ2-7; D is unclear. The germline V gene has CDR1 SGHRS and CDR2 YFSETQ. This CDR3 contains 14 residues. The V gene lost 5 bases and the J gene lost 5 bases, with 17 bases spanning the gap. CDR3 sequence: CASRLRSRRDEQYF. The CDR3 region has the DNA TGCGCCAGCAGGCTTCGCTCCAGGCGCGACGAGCAGTACTTC.

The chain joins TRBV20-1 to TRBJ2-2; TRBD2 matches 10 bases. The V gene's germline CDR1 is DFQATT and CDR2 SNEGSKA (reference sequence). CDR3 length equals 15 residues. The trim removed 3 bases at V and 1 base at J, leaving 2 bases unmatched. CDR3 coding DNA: TGCAGTGCTAGTCGACTAGCGGGGAACACCGGGGAGCTGTTTTTT. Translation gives CSASRLAGNTGELFF.

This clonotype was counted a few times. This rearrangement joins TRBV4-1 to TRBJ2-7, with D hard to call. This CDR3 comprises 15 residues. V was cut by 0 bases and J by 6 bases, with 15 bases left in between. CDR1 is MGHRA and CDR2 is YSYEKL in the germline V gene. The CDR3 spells CASSQDRSPATEQYF. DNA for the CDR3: TGCGCCAGCAGCCAAGATCGCAGTCCCGCGACCGAGCAGTACTTC.

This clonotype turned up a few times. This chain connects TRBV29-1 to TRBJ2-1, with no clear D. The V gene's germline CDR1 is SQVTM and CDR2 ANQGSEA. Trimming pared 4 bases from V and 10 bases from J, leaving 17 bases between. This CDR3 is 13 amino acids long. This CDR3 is CSVVSRSDGEQFF. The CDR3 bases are TGCAGCGTTGTTAGTAGGTCGGATGGGGAGCAGTTCTTC.

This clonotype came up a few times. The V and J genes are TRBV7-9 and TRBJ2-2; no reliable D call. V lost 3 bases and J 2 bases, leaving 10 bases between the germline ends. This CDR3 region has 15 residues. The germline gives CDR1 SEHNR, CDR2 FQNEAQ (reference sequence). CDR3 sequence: CASSFGLGNTGELFF. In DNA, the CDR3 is TGTGCCAGCAGCTTCGGTCTTGGTAACACCGGGGAGCTGTTTTTT.

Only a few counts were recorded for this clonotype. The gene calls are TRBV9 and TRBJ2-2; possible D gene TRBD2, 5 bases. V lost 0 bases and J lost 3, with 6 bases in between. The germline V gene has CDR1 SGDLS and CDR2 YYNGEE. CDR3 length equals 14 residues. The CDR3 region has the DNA TGTGCCAGCAGCGTAGGAGGGTACACCGGGGAGCTGTTTTTT. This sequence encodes CASSVGGYTGELFF.

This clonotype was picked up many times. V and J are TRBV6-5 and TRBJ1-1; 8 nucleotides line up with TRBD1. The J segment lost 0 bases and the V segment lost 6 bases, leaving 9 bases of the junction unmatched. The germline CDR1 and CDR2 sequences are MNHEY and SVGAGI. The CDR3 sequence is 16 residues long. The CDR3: CASSSTPRGLNTEAFF. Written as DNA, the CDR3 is TGTGCCAGCAGCTCCACACCCAGGGGGCTGAACACTGAAGCTTTCTTT.

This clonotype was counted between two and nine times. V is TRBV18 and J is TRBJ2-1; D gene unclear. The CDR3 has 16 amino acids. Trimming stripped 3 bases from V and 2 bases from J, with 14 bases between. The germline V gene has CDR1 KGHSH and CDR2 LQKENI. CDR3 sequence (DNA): TGTGCCAGCTCACCTCTCCAGCGTCCTACCTACAATGAGCAGTTCTTC. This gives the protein CASSPLQRPTYNEQFF.

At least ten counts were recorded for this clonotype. DNA for the CDR3: TGTGCCAGCAGCCAAGATCGGGGGGCACCCGGTCAGCCCCAGCATTTT. It is translated as CASSQDRGAPGQPQHF. The chain recombines TRBV3-1 with TRBJ1-5; D may be TRBD1 (6 bases). Trimming took 0 bases from V and 6 from J, leaving 15 bases between them. The CDR3 spans 16 residues. Germline V gene data show CDR1 as LGHDT and CDR2 as YNNKEL (reference sequence).

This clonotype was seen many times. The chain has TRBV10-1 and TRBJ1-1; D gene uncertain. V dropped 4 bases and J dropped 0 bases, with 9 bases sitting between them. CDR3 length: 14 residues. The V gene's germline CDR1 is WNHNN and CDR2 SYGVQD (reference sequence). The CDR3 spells CASSVGRMNTEAFF. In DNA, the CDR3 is TGCGCCAGCAGTGTAGGCAGAATGAACACTGAAGCTTTCTTT.

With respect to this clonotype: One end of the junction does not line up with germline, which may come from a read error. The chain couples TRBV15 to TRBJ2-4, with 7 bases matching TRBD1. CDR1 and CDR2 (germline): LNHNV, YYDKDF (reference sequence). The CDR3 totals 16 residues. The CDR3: CATSRVERGGKDIQYF. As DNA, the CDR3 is TGTGCCACCAGCAGAGTGGAACGAGGGGGCAAAGACATTCAGTACTTC.

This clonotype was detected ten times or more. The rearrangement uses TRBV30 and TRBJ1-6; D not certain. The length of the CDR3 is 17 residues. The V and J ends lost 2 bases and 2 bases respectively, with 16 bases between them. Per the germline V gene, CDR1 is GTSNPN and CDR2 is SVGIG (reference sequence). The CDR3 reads CAWSMPPQRAYNSPLHF. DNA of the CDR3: TGTGCCTGGAGTATGCCCCCTCAGCGCGCCTATAATTCACCCCTCCACTTT.

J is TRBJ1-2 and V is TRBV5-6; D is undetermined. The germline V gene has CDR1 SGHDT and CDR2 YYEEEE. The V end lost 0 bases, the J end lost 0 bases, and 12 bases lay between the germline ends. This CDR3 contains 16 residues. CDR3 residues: CASSLVPGPANYGYTF. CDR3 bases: TGTGCCAGCAGCTTGGTACCTGGGCCGGCTAACTATGGCTACACCTTC. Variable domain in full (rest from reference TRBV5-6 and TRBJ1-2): DAGVTQSPTHLIKTRGQQVTLRCSPKSGHDTVSWYQQALGQGPQFIFQYYEEEERQRGNFPDRFSGHQFPNYSSELNVNALLLGDSALYLCASSLVPGPANYGYTFGSGTRLTVV.

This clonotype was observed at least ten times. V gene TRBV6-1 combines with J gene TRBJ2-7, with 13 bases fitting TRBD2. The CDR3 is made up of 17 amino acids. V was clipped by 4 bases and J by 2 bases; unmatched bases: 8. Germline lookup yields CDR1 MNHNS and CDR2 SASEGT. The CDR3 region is CASSARGTSGVAYEQYF. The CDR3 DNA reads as TGTGCCAGCAGTGCCCGAGGGACTAGCGGGGTTGCCTACGAGCAGTACTTC.

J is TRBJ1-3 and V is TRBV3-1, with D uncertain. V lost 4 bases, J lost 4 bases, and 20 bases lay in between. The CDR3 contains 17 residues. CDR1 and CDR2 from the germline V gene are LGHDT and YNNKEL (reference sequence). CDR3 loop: CASSRLGDPSGGNTIYF. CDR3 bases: TGTGCCAGCAGCCGATTAGGTGACCCTAGCGGAGGAAACACCATATATTTT.

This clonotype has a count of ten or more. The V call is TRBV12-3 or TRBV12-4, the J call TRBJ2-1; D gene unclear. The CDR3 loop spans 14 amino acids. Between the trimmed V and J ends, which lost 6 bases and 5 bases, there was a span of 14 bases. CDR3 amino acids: CASRPRTGNNEQFF. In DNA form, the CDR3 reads TGTGCCAGCAGGCCCCGGACGGGTAACAATGAGCAGTTCTTC.

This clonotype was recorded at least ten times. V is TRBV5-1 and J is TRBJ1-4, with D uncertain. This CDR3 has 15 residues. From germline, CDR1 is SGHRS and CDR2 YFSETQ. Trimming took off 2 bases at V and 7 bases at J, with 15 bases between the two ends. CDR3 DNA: TGCGCCAGCAGCTTCGGGGATTCACGAAGTGAAAAACTGTTTTTT. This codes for CASSFGDSRSEKLFF.

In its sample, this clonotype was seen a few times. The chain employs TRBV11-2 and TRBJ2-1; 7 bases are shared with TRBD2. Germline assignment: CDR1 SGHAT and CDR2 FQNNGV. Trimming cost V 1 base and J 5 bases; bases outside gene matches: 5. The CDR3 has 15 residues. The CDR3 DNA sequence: TGTGCCAGCAGCTTAGGTTCGGGGGGAAACAATGAGCAGTTCTTC. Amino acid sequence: CASSLGSGGNNEQFF.

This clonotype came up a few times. CDR3 residues: CSARVRGTGANQPQHF. In DNA form, the CDR3 reads TGCAGTGCTAGAGTCAGAGGGACAGGGGCGAATCAGCCCCAGCATTTT. The genes are TRBV20-1 and TRBJ1-5; TRBD1 matches at 10 bases. The V segment lost 1 base and the J segment 4 bases; nucleotides outside the gene matches: 7. The CDR3 has 16 amino acids. Germline CDR1 and CDR2: DFQATT and SNEGSKA (reference sequence).

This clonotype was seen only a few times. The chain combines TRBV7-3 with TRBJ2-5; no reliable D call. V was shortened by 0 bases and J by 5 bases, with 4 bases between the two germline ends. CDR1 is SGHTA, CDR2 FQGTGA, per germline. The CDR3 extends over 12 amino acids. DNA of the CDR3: TGTGCCAGCAGCTTAACGAAGGAGACCCAGTACTTC. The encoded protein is CASSLTKETQYF.

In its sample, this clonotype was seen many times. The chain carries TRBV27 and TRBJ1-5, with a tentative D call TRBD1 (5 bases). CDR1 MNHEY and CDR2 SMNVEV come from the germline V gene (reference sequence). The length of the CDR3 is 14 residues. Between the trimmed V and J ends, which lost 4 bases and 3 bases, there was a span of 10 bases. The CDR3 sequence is CASSWPGYNQPQHF. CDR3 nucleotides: TGTGCCAGCAGTTGGCCAGGGTACAATCAGCCCCAGCATTTT.

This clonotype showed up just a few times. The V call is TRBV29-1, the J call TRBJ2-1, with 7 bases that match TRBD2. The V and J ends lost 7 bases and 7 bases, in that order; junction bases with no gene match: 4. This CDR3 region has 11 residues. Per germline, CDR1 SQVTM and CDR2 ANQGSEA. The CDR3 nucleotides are TGCAGCGCGGGAGGACAAAATGAGCAGTTCTTC. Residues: CSAGGQNEQFF.

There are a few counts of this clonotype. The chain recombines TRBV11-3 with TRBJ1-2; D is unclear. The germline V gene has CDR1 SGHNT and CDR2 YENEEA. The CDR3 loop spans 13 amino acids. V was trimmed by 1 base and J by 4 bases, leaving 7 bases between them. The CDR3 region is CASSLGSRYGYTF. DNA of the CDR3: TGTGCCAGCAGCTTAGGATCCCGCTATGGCTACACCTTC.

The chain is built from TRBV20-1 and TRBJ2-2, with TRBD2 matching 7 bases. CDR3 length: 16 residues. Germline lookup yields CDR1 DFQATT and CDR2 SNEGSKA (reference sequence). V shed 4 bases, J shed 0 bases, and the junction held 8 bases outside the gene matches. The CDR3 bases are TGCAGTGCTACGGGACCGGGAGGAACGAACACCGGGGAGCTGTTTTTT. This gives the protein CSATGPGGTNTGELFF.

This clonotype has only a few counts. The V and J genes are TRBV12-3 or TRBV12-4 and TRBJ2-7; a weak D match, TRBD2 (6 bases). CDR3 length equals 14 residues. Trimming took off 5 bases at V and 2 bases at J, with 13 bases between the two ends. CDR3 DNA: TGTGCCAGCAGTGACGGGACTTTCCCCTACGAGCAGTACTTC. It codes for CASSDGTFPYEQYF.

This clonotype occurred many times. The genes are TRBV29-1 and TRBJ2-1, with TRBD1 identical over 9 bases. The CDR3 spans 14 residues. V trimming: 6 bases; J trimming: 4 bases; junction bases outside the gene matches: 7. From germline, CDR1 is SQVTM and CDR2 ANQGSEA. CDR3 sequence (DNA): TGCAGCGTCTCCGGGACAGGGTCATACAATGAGCAGTTCTTC. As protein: CSVSGTGSYNEQFF.

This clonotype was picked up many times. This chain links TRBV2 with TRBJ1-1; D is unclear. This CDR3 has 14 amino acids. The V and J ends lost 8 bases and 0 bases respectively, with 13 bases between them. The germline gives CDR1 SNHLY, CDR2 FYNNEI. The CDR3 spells CASDEQAMNTEAFF. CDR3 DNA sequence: TGTGCCAGCGATGAGCAGGCTATGAACACTGAAGCTTTCTTT.

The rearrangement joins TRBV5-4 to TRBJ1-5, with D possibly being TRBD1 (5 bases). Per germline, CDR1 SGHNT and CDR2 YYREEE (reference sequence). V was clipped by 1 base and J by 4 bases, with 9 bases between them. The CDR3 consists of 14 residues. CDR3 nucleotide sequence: TGTGCCAGCAGCTTGATGGGGGGTAATCAGCCCCAGCATTTT. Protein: CASSLMGGNQPQHF.

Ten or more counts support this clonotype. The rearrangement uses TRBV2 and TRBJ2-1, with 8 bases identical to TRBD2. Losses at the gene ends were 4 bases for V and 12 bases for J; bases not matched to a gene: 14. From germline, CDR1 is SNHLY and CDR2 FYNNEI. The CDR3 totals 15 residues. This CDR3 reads CASSGTGGSSLRQFF. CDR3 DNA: TGTGCCAGCAGTGGCACGGGAGGGTCTTCTCTACGGCAGTTCTTC.

This CDR3 reads CASSAFSGQPYGYTF. The CDR3 DNA follows: TGTGCCAGTAGTGCCTTCTCGGGACAGCCCTATGGCTACACCTTC. The chain uses TRBV19 and TRBJ1-2, with 7 bases that match TRBD1. V shed 5 bases and J 4 bases; nucleotides not matched to a gene: 10. CDR1 and CDR2 from the germline V gene are LNHDA and SQIVND (reference sequence). This CDR3 region has 15 residues.

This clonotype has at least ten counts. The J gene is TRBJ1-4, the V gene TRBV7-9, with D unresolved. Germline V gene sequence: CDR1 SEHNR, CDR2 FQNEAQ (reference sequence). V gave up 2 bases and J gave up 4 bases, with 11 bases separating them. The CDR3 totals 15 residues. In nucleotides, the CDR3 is TGTGCCAGCAGCTTAAAGGCAGGCGTTAATGAAAAACTGTTTTTT. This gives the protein CASSLKAGVNEKLFF.

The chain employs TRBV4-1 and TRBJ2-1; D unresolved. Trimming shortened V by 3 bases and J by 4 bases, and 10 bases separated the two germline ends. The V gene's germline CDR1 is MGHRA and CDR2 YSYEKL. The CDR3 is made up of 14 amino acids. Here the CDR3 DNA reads TGCGCCAGCAGCCACCCCTTCCCGTACAATGAGCAGTTCTTC. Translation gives CASSHPFPYNEQFF.